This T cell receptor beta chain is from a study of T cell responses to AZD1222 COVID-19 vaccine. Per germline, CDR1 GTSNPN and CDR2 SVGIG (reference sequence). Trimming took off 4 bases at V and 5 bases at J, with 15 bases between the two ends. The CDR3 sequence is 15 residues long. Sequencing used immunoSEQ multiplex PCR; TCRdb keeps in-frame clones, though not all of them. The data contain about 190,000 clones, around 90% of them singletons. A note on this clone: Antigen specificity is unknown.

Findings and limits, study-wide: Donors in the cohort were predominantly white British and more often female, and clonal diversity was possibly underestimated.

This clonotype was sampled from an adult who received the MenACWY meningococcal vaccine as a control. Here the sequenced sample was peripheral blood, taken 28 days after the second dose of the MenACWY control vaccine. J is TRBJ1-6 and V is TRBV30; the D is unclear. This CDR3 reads CAWTKTTGNNSPLHF. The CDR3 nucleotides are TGTGCCTGGACAAAAACGACCGGAAATAATTCACCCCTCCACTTT.